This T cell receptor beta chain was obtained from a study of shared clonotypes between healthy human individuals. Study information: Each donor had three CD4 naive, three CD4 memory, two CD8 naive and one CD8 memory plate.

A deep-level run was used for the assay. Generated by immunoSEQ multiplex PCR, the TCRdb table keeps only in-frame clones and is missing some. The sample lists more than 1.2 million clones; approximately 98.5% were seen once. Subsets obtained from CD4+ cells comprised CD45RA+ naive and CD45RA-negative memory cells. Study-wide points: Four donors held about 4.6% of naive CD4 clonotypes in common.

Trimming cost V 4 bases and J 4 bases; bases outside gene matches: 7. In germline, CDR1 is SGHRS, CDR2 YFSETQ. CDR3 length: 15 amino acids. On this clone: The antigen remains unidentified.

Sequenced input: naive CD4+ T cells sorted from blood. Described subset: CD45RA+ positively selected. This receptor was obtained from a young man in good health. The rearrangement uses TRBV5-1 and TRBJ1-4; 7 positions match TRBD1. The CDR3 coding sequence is TGCGCCAGCAGCCTTCCGGGACAGCTTAATGAAAAACTGTTTTTT. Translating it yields CASSLPGQLNEKLFF.